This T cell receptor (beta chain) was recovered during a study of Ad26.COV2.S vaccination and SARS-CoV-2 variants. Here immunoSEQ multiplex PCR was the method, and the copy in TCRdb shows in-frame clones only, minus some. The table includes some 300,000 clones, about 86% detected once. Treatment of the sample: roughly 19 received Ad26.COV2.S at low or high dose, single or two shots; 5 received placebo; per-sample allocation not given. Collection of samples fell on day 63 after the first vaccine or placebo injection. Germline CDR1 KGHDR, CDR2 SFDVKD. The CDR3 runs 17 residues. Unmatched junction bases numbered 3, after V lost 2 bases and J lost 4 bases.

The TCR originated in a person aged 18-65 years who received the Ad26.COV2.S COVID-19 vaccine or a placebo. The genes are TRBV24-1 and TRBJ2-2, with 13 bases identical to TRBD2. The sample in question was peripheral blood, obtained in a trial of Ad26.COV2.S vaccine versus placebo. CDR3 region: CATSDSGLAGVTGELFF. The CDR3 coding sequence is TGTGCCACCAGTGATTCTGGACTAGCGGGGGTCACCGGGGAGCTGTTTTTT.